The 20 T cell receptor beta chains below were found in one sample sequenced in a study of OX40 agonist ivuxolimab in advanced cancers. Measured with immunoSEQ multiplex PCR; TCRdb has only the in-frame clones, and not every one. In the table there are about 76,000 clones, 84% of which are singletons. The source was CD4+ or CD8+ T cells sorted from blood, collected in a trial of the OX40 agonist ivuxolimab. The origin of the receptors is an adult with an advanced solid tumor such as melanoma, head and neck, liver or kidney cancer.

The chain has TRBV10-3 and TRBJ2-1; possibly TRBD1 for D (5 bases). Per germline, CDR1 ENHRY and CDR2 SYGVKD. V was shortened by 1 base and J by 3 bases, with 19 bases between the two germline ends. The CDR3 loop spans 18 amino acids. The CDR3 region is CAISEWRMTDSFYNEQFF. DNA of the CDR3: TGTGCCATCAGTGAGTGGAGAATGACAGACTCCTTCTACAATGAGCAGTTCTTC.

The chain couples TRBV11-2 to TRBJ2-7; maybe TRBD1 (5 bases). The CDR3 is made up of 14 amino acids. Between the trimmed V and J ends, which lost 2 bases and 2 bases, there was a span of 10 bases. Germline V gene data show CDR1 as SGHAT and CDR2 as FQNNGV. Here the CDR3 DNA reads TGTGCCAGCAGCTTAACCGACAGCCCCTACGAGCAGTACTTC. Encoded protein: CASSLTDSPYEQYF.

J is TRBJ1-4 and V is TRBV5-1; 11 nucleotides line up with TRBD1. Germline values: CDR1 SGHRS, CDR2 YFSETQ. The CDR3 length is 16 residues. The ends lost 1 base at V and 8 bases at J; junction bases unmatched: 7. The CDR3 sequence is CASSLRGQGVQEKLFF. The CDR3 DNA reads TGCGCCAGCAGCTTGCGGGGACAGGGGGTACAGGAAAAACTGTTTTTT.

A single count supports this clone. V is TRBV29-1 and J is TRBJ2-2; a weak D match, TRBD2 (5 bases). Trimming pared 6 bases from V and 1 base from J, leaving 12 bases between. The CDR3 totals 14 residues. From germline, CDR1 is SQVTM and CDR2 ANQGSEA. The CDR3 reads CSVFLDLNTGELFF. CDR3 in DNA: TGCAGCGTCTTTCTGGACTTGAACACCGGGGAGCTGTTTTTT.

This clone is a singleton in its sample. The chain combines TRBV28 with TRBJ1-4, with D perhaps TRBD1 (5 bases). V was shortened by 7 bases and J by 1 base, with 19 bases between the two germline ends. Germline CDR1 is MDHEN and CDR2 is SYDVKM. The CDR3 runs 17 residues. CDR3 loop: CASKVPKSGVTNEKLFF. Written as DNA, the CDR3 is TGTGCCAGCAAGGTTCCTAAGTCGGGGGTAACTAATGAAAAACTGTTTTTT.

This clone appeared once. The gene calls are TRBV28 and TRBJ2-1; 9 bases match TRBD1. The CDR3 is made up of 15 amino acids. Trimming at V came to 5 bases and at J to 9 bases, leaving 11 bases not matched to a gene. Germline loops: CDR1 MDHEN, CDR2 SYDVKM. CDR3 sequence: CASSMIYRGQGEQFF. DNA for the CDR3: TGTGCCAGCAGTATGATCTACAGGGGACAGGGTGAGCAGTTCTTC.

The table lists this clone with a count of one. This chain connects TRBV19 to TRBJ2-3; the D is unclear. Germline CDR1 and CDR2: LNHDA and SQIVND (reference sequence). The CDR3 sequence is 13 residues long. The germline V and J ends were trimmed by 10 bases and 2 bases, with 13 bases remaining between them. CDR3 sequence: CATAAQFTDTQYF. CDR3 nucleotide sequence: TGTGCCACCGCGGCCCAGTTCACAGATACGCAGTATTTT. Using reference TRBV19 and TRBJ2-3 for the parts outside the CDR3, the full variable domain is DGGITQSPKYLFRKEGQNVTLSCEQNLNHDAMYWYRQDPGQGLRLIYYSQIVNDFQKGDIAEGYSVSREKKESFPLTVTSAQKNPTAFYLCATAAQFTDTQYFGPGTRLTVL.

This chain joins TRBV2 and TRBJ2-2; the D gene is possibly TRBD1 (5 bases). The CDR3 extends over 13 amino acids. CDR1 is SNHLY, CDR2 FYNNEI, per germline. V lost 3 bases and J lost 5, with 7 bases in between. In nucleotides, the CDR3 is TGTGCCAGCAGTGACAGGGTAACCGGGGAGCTGTTTTTT. This encodes CASSDRVTGELFF.

The rearrangement uses TRBV15 and TRBJ1-2; D may be TRBD1 (6 bases). The CDR3 length is 16 residues. Per the germline V gene, CDR1 is LNHNV and CDR2 is YYDKDF (reference sequence). Trimming left V 11 bases short and J 4 bases short, with 26 bases between. The CDR3, as DNA: TGTGCCCTTGAGCGGTTTTACAGGGCGACAATCTATGGCTACACCTTC. This translates into CALERFYRATIYGYTF. Drawing the rest from reference TRBV15 and TRBJ1-2, the complete variable domain is DAMVIQNPRYQVTQFGKPVTLSCSQTLNHNVMYWYQQKSSQAPKLLFHYYDKDFNNEADTPDNFQSRRPNTSFCFLDIRSPGLGDTAMYLCALERFYRATIYGYTFGSGTRLTVV.

V gene TRBV5-5 combines with J gene TRBJ2-5; TRBD2 is a possible D gene (5 bases). This CDR3 has 13 residues. Germline CDR1 is SGHKS and CDR2 is YYEKEE (reference sequence). Trimming shortened V by 7 bases and J by 2 bases, and 12 bases separated the two germline ends. CDR3 coding DNA: TGTGCCAGCGCCCCGAGAGGGCAAGAGACCCAGTACTTC. Protein: CASAPRGQETQYF.

The chain uses TRBV7-8 and TRBJ1-4, with 10 bases fitting TRBD1. V gave up 6 bases and J gave up 6 bases; unmatched junction bases: 4. The CDR3 extends over 14 amino acids. Germline CDR1 and CDR2: SGHVS and FQNEAQ. CDR3 sequence reads: CASRAGTGDEKLFF. In nucleotides, the CDR3 is TGTGCCAGCAGGGCCGGGACAGGGGATGAAAAACTGTTTTTT. Using reference TRBV7-8 and TRBJ1-4 for the parts outside the CDR3, the full variable domain is GAGVSQSPRYKVAKRGQDVALRCDPISGHVSLFWYQQALGQGPEFLTYFQNEAQLDKSGLPSDRFFAERPEGSVSTLKIQRTQQEDSAVYLCASRAGTGDEKLFFGSGTQLSVL.

This chain links TRBV5-1 with TRBJ2-5, with D perhaps matching TRBD1 (6 bases). Germline CDR1 SGHRS, CDR2 YFSETQ. V lost 2 bases to trimming and J lost 4 bases, with 9 bases between them. This CDR3 has 13 amino acids. The CDR3 loop is CASSFDRLETQYF. CDR3 in DNA: TGCGCCAGCAGCTTTGACAGGCTAGAGACCCAGTACTTC.

The chain recombines TRBV4-3 with TRBJ1-1; 7 positions agree with TRBD1. Germline loops: CDR1 LGHNA, CDR2 YSLEER. V was pared by 4 bases and J by 3 bases, with 8 bases of the junction left unmatched. CDR3 size: 15 residues. DNA for the CDR3: TGCGCCAGCAGCCCTTGGACAGGAGGGTACACTGAAGCTTTCTTT. It specifies CASSPWTGGYTEAFF.

V usage is TRBV7-2 and J usage is TRBJ1-2; D unclear. From germline, CDR1 is SGHTA and CDR2 FQGNSA. The CDR3 spans 15 residues. V lost 5 bases and J lost 2, with 15 bases in between. The CDR3 nucleotides read TGTGCCAGCAGCAGTGGCCCTACATGGAACTATGGCTACACCTTC. Translated, it gives CASSSGPTWNYGYTF. The variable domain in full, completed from reference TRBV7-2 and TRBJ1-2, reads GAGVSQSPSNKVTEKGKDVELRCDPISGHTALYWYRQSLGQGLEFLIYFQGNSAPDKSGLPSDRFSAERTGGSVSTLTIQRTQQEDSAVYLCASSSGPTWNYGYTFGSGTRLTVV.

J is TRBJ2-3 and V is TRBV5-6; 8 bases agree with TRBD2. Looked up from germline, CDR1 is SGHDT and CDR2 is YYEEEE. CDR3 length equals 14 residues. Unmatched junction bases numbered 3, after V lost 4 bases and J lost 2 bases. The CDR3 region is CASSRGGPTDTQYF. Written as DNA, the CDR3 is TGTGCCAGCAGCCGCGGGGGGCCCACAGATACGCAGTATTTT.

This chain joins TRBV27 and TRBJ2-3; D remains unclear. The CDR3 covers 17 residues. Trimming took off 1 base at V and 0 bases at J, with 14 bases between the two ends. Germline V CDR1 and CDR2: MNHEY, SMNVEV (reference sequence). The CDR3 region has the DNA TGTGCCAGCAGTTTATTGCTCGACGAACTTAGCACAGATACGCAGTATTTT. It is translated as CASSLLLDELSTDTQYF.

V usage is TRBV7-9 and J usage is TRBJ2-4, with 9 bases matching TRBD2. After removal of 6 bases from V and 4 bases from J, the junction contained 4 bases not matched to a gene. Germline V gene data show CDR1 as SEHNR and CDR2 as FQNEAQ (reference sequence). The CDR3 loop spans 14 amino acids. Written as DNA, the CDR3 is TGTGCCAGCAGTCCGAGCGGGGGGAAAAACATTCAGTACTTC. This gives the protein CASSPSGGKNIQYF.

The chain joins TRBV28 to TRBJ2-7; 8 bases fit TRBD1. Germline CDR1 and CDR2: MDHEN and SYDVKM. The CDR3 spans 15 residues. With 4 bases clipped from V and 0 bases from J, the junction kept 5 bases outside the gene matches. CDR3 residues: CASSSGGKSSYEQYF. CDR3 bases: TGTGCCAGCAGTTCAGGGGGCAAAAGCTCCTACGAGCAGTACTTC.

The chain joins TRBV18 to TRBJ2-1, with 7 bases identical to TRBD1. Germline lookup yields CDR1 KGHSH and CDR2 LQKENI. Trimming at V came to 6 bases and at J to 9 bases, leaving 5 bases not matched to a gene. This CDR3 contains 12 residues. This CDR3 is CASSPEGAEQFF. The CDR3 DNA sequence: TGTGCCAGCTCCCCCGAGGGGGCTGAGCAGTTCTTC.

The chain joins TRBV6-1 to TRBJ1-4; D not resolved. CDR1 is MNHNS, CDR2 SASEGT, per germline. Trimming left V 7 bases short and J 1 base short, with 10 bases between. This CDR3 contains 14 residues. The CDR3 DNA reads TGTGCCAGCACTAGAACGGAAACTAATGAAAAACTGTTTTTT. This translates into CASTRTETNEKLFF.